This T cell receptor (beta chain) was found in a study of Ad26.COV2.S vaccination and SARS-CoV-2 variants. Study background: Donor was assigned to the Ad26.COV2.S arm of trial COV1001.

As to this clone: Its antigen remains unknown.

The data were produced by immunoSEQ multiplex PCR, yet TCRdb's version contains in-frame clones alone and is incomplete. This repertoire shows hundreds of thousands of clones, 89% found once; its top ten account for nearly 1.5%. V lost 7 bases to trimming and J lost 2 bases, with 17 bases between them. CDR1 and CDR2 (germline): MNHEY, SVGAGI. This CDR3 contains 15 residues. Findings and caveats of the study: Estimates derived from TCR breadth and depth analyses may have underestimated total T cell responses.

The treatment is: roughly 19 received Ad26.COV2.S at low or high dose, single or two shots; roughly 5 received placebo; per-sample allocation not given. Collection of samples fell on day 63 after the first vaccine or placebo injection. The sample came from a Boston adult aged 18-55 years. The material sequenced was peripheral blood, taken in a trial of Ad26.COV2.S vaccine versus placebo. The chain carries TRBV6-5 and TRBJ1-1; no clear D. The source is a person between 18 and 65 years old who received the Ad26.COV2.S COVID-19 vaccine or a placebo. In DNA form, the CDR3 reads TGTGCCAGCATCCCACTGGCGGGTATTAACACTGAAGCTTTCTTT. Its protein is CASIPLAGINTEAFF.